This TCR beta chain derives from a study of cytomegalovirus exposure and HLA in healthy donors (dated by TCRdb to 2016 to 2017). For context, the study as a whole: An earlier analysis of around 600 of the donors reported roughly 270 Gb of sequence data and 120 million or so unique TCR beta sequences from about 200 million T cells. Besides the first cohort of roughly 640 subjects, a separate validation cohort made up of about 120 different subjects was used. Using immunosequencing, the study profiled T cell repertoires from 500 to 800 subjects and related those repertoires to cytomegalovirus serostatus. Typing coverage differed by locus: A, B, C, DRB1 and DQB1 were typed in about 629-640 donors, DQA1 in 522, DPA1 in approximately 600, and DPB1 in approximately 450. The study aimed to test whether signatures of past pathogen exposure could be identified by cataloging public T cell receptors. A handful of DR-DQ haplotypes were handled as single units for association and clustering because linkage in the cohort was strong. Rather than drawing on any new phenotypic data, the later analysis identified candidate immune exposures from TCR beta sequences and the way those sequences occurred across donors. Genome-wide SNP genotypes for about 60% of the 666 donors were used in a later genetic analysis, which treated that subset as a discovery cohort. The study combined high-throughput TCR immunosequencing, statistical association of individual TCRs with disease status, and machine learning to predict cytomegalovirus infection status. An early release covering some 640 HLA-typed donors comprised 250 to 350 gigabases of sequencing data and around 80 million unique TCR sequences. A later analysis re-analyzed previously published TCR beta repertoires from 666 donors and added high-resolution HLA genotyping to study TCR occurrence patterns. Among around 400 genotyped donors of the cohort, an average of about 240,000 unique TCR beta nucleotide sequences were sequenced per donor, around a sixth of them non-productive. Every repertoire in the discovery cohort had been generated on one and the same sequencing platform. Donor age, sex, ethnicity and CMV serostatus were collected together with the repertoire data. An earlier analysis of about 620 of the donors applied high-throughput TCR beta sequencing to assess whether each TCR beta V gene segment acted as functional or pseudogenic. Both class I and class II loci were covered by HLA typing, at four-digit resolution. Of the approximately 370 genotyped donors, over 80% were placed in the genetic ancestry cluster associated with self-reported Caucasian donors. Overall study results and their limits: According to a later analysis, TCR association rates differed among HLA loci, with DRB1 alleles showing the most associated TCRs and HLA-C alleles showing the fewest. The earlier analysis of nearly 600 of the donors excluded some 15 rarely observed V segments, including chromosome 9 orphons, because counts were too low. Linkage disequilibrium might explain the correlated functional status among segregating V segments, but an unknown experimental factor could not be excluded. V-gene and J-gene trimming of TCR beta chains was associated with a missense DCLRE1C variant in a later genetic analysis, and the association was replicated in an independent cohort. The study listed 164 TCR beta chains as associated with cytomegalovirus. In an earlier analysis of around 600 of the donors, most TCR beta V segments appeared in productive rearrangements about 87% or about 30% of the time, broadly matching IMGT annotations. According to a later analysis, parvovirus B19, influenza, CMV and Epstein-Barr virus appeared linked to several top co-occurrence clusters. A later analysis associated about 17,000 TCR beta sequences with specific HLA alleles at a false discovery rate of 0.05. The classifier was reported to diagnose cytomegalovirus status with high specificity and sensitivity in both the original and validation cohorts. In a later analysis, HLA-associated TCR beta chains were found to be more clonally expanded and to have lower generation probabilities than equally common non-associated chains. A later analysis found that most CMV-associated TCR beta chains appeared HLA-restricted, with HLA associations seemingly driven largely by CMV exposure. Some IMGT-functional V segments, including TRBV6-2 and TRBV6-3, could not be distinguished by the 87-base-pair reads and were therefore excluded. A cluster of highly shared sequence variants was judged likely to represent a technical artifact of the sequencing pipeline. Sequencing depth was assumed to be roughly uniform across donors in the presence/absence analyses, though that assumption may not hold. Because some donors lacked HLA typing at each locus, the association tests relied only on the typed subset. Compared with the roughly 700-donor mean, donors in an Asian-associated ancestry cluster had fewer N-insertions in productive TCRs, according to a later genetic analysis. In vitro tests confirmed that a few of the cytomegalovirus-associated TCR beta chains recognize cytomegalovirus antigens. When HLA alleles, especially DR and DQ, strongly co-occurred, TCR associations were difficult to assign to individual alleles. Most TCR sequences were seen in very few donors, while some public TCRs were found in many individuals. A further reported finding was that TCR beta sequences accurately predicted the HLA-A and HLA-B alleles for most subjects in the first cohort. It was suggested by the authors that the approach could potentially be generalized to other disease states and immunological phenotypes. Immune exposure information for the cohort was limited to CMV serostatus. The cohort was sequenced for TCR beta chains only, and without alpha or paired-chain data the features that could be detected were limited.

Receptor amplification or capture employed the immunoSEQ multiplex PCR assay. A mixture of 60 forward primers for TCR Vbeta segments and 13 reverse primers for TCR Jbeta segments was used in the multiplex PCR. A multiplex PCR assay on genomic DNA amplified the CDR3 region of rearranged TCR beta genes. On the Illumina HiSeq System, the amplified TCR beta libraries were sequenced as 87-base-pair reads. Per the authors' processing: A later analysis counted 65 million to 90 million unique TCR beta chains across the 650 to 700 repertoires, and approximately 11 million of these chains were shared by at least two donors. A nearest-neighbor algorithm error-corrected the raw reads and collapsed the reads into unique sequences, merging closely related sequences to remove PCR and sequencing errors. CDR3 sequences were aligned to IMGT reference sequences to assign V, D and J gene segments. Each retained sequence needed at least a six-nucleotide match to both a V gene segment and a J gene segment. A rearrangement was called productive if the CDR3 had no stop codons and remained in frame with V and J, and every other rearrangement was called non-productive. Following IMGT convention, CDR3 was defined as the stretch from the second conserved V-encoded cysteine to the conserved J-encoded phenylalanine. Sequences without an unambiguous match to a single V gene segment were excluded from the earlier analysis of approximately 560 of the donors. An earlier analysis of a few hundred of the donors called V segments functional above 56.7% productive rearrangements and segregating when the between-donor standard deviation exceeded 5%. A statistical classification framework was developed to diagnose cytomegalovirus status using the catalog of TCR beta chain sequences. In a later analysis, TCR nucleotide sequences were compared against IMGT/GENE-DB human TR gene sequences so that V and J genes could be assigned. Using the TCRdist pipeline, a later analysis assigned CDR3 sequences along with most-parsimonious VDJ recombination scenarios. A later analysis defined each TCR beta chain by its CDR3 amino acid sequence plus V-gene family, and excluded reads lacking a unique V-gene family. To address suspected cross-contamination and a sequencing artifact, a later analysis removed 592 highly shared, low-generation-probability nucleotide sequences. A later analysis calculated a clonal expansion index for each public chain from normalized within-repertoire ranks of inferred template counts. In a later analysis, generation probabilities were computed with a VDJ recombination model fitted to out-of-frame rearrangements, and the resulting probabilities were checked against IGoR. Hypergeometric tests were used in a later analysis to score TCR-TCR, TCR-HLA and TCR-CMV co-occurrence, with a repertoire-size bias correction applied to the TCR pairs. In a later analysis, false discovery rates were estimated by permuting HLA or CMV assignments 20 times. In a later analysis, co-occurring TCRs were grouped using DBSCAN, and TCRdist sequence similarity was added for clustering within HLA-allele-positive subsets. Repertoires with fewer than 30,000 or more than 120,000 public chains were left out of co-occurrence clustering, as were five repertoires with anomalous nucleotide sharing. TCRdb stores this immuneACCESS table with in-frame sequences only. Part of the clones is absent; in the studies checked, under half of the shortfall reflects unresolved V genes, and no reason is known for the rest. V, J and clone size are those of that table, while D and trimming were read from the DNA. Across this sample there are about 170,000 clones, with under 85% seen only once. 2.5% to 3.5% of the sample goes to the ten largest clones.

This clone came up once. Its antigen is unknown. Base qualities are missing; no much larger clone stands one base away. The cohort consisted of more than 650 healthy bone marrow donors. All cohort members were sampled while nominally healthy, although unrecorded immune exposures were likely present. The donor tested CMV seronegative and was one of the 352 seronegative cohort members. A peripheral blood sample was provided by each donor, and peripheral blood mononuclear cells were used for TCR beta sequencing. Genomic DNA extraction from the blood cell samples was performed with the Qiagen DNeasy Blood Extraction Kit. The CDR3, from cysteine to phenylalanine, totals 14 residues. The CDR3 DNA has 42 bases and is translated from base 1. V loses 3 bases at its end and J loses 4 bases; junction bases beyond the gene matches: 5. Taken from the germline V gene (reference sequence), the CDR1 and CDR2 loops are SGHNT and YYREEE.

The V and J genes are TRBV5-4 and TRBJ2-7; 9 bases in the junction line up with TRBD1. Sequenced sample: PBMCs. This receptor was identified in a female donor in good health and CMV-seronegative. The nucleotide sequence reads as follows: TGTGCCAGCAGCTCCCGGACAGGGGAATACGAGCAGTACTTC. Its translation reads: CASSSRTGEYEQYF.